This T cell receptor beta chain originates from a study of post-analysis software for immune sequencing data. Overall study findings and caveats: Those samples that were prepared in the same batch co-clustered strongly by F measure. Normalized Chao1 diversity was significantly reduced in patients versus controls. Patients had higher frequencies than controls of about five TRBV segments, including TRBV5-6, TRBV5-1 and TRBV20-1.

CDR1 is LGHDT and CDR2 is YNNKEL in the germline V gene (reference sequence). There are 15 residues in the CDR3. The V end was cut by 0 bases, the J end by 3 bases, with 12 bases between. This clonotype was found a few times. As yet, its antigen is unknown. The TCR beta cDNA libraries contained unique molecular identifiers. TCRdb ran MiXCR on the PCR reads and lists one entry per CDR3 protein. This sample has approximately 440,000 distinct CDR3 sequences, with under 55% found just once. The specimen sequenced was blood. The chain combines TRBV3-1 with TRBJ2-7, with a tentative D call TRBD2 (6 bases). This sequence originates from a girl aged 10-17 years with multiple sclerosis. In DNA, the CDR3 is TGTGCCAGCAGCCAAGATATTGGGGGGAACTACGAGCAGTACTTC. Its protein product is CASSQDIGGNYEQYF.